This TCR beta chain derives from a study of blood T cell repertoires in COVID-19. Across the study: Samples taken during acute and convalescent COVID-19 were collected in the United States, Italy and Spain.

The CDR3 is 16 residues long. V was pared by 3 bases and J by 0 bases, with 9 bases between. Germline V gene sequence: CDR1 LGHNA, CDR2 YSLEER. TCRdb's copy holds only in-frame clones and misses some; the assay was immunoSEQ multiplex PCR. The repertoire holds about 39,000 clones, with about 89% as singletons. The receptor was derived from a middle-aged man with active COVID-19. The sequencing input was peripheral blood. This chain connects TRBV4-3 to TRBJ2-6; weak D call: TRBD1 (6 bases). CDR3 loop: CASSQGASSGANVLTF. The CDR3 nucleotides are TGCGCCAGCAGCCAGGGGGCCTCCTCTGGGGCCAACGTCCTGACTTTC.